This is a list of T cell receptor beta chains from one sample in a study of cytomegalovirus exposure and HLA in healthy donors. Data came from immunoSEQ multiplex PCR; TCRdb stores just in-frame clones and leaves some out. The repertoire holds 85,000 to 100,000 clones, with over 65% as singletons. The sequencing input was PBMCs. These receptors were obtained from a woman aged 60-75 years in good health and CMV-seronegative. Each CDR3 is given with its conserved first and last residue. Fields, in order: V gene, D gene, J gene, clone size, CDR3 protein, CDR3 DNA. The D gene is left open where the match is weak. For some rows the clone size is stated as once, few or many, or as a class when expanded; others skip it.

v_gene: TRBV30; d_gene: NA; j_gene: TRBJ2-7; abundance: NA; CDR3aa: CAWSELAMSSYEQYF; CDR3nt: TGTGCCTGGAGCGAGCTAGCGATGAGCTCCTACGAGCAGTACTTC
v_gene: TRBV5-6; d_gene: NA; j_gene: TRBJ1-1; abundance: NA; CDR3aa: CASTMGGAAFF; CDR3nt: TGTGCCAGCACCATGGGAGGCGCTGCTTTCTTT
v_gene: TRBV5-4; d_gene: TRBD1; j_gene: TRBJ2-6; abundance: NA; CDR3aa: CASSLPGQVHSGANVLTF; CDR3nt: TGTGCCAGCAGCTTACCGGGACAGGTCCATTCTGGGGCCAACGTCCTGACTTTC
v_gene: TRBV7-9; d_gene: TRBD2; j_gene: TRBJ2-5; abundance: NA; CDR3aa: CASSAWTSGQETQYF; CDR3nt: TGTGCCAGCAGCGCCTGGACTAGCGGTCAAGAGACCCAGTACTTC
v_gene: TRBV6-1; d_gene: NA; j_gene: TRBJ1-4; abundance: NA; CDR3aa: CASSVQIATNEKLFF; CDR3nt: TGTGCCAGCAGTGTCCAGATTGCAACTAATGAAAAACTGTTTTTT
v_gene: TRBV29-1; d_gene: NA; j_gene: TRBJ2-3; abundance: NA; CDR3aa: CSLRLGQPQGDTQYF; CDR3nt: TGCAGCTTAAGGCTTGGGCAGCCTCAGGGAGATACGCAGTATTTT
v_gene: TRBV10-3; d_gene: NA; j_gene: TRBJ1-2; abundance: few; CDR3aa: CAISETGNYGYTF; CDR3nt: TGTGCCATCAGCGAAACAGGCAACTATGGCTACACCTTC
v_gene: TRBV10-2; d_gene: TRBD1; j_gene: TRBJ1-4; abundance: once; CDR3aa: CASSGPRDRATNEKLFF; CDR3nt: TGCGCCAGCAGTGGCCCCCGTGACAGGGCTACTAATGAAAAACTGTTTTTT
v_gene: TRBV6-1; d_gene: NA; j_gene: TRBJ2-7; abundance: NA; CDR3aa: CASSEEAGAYEQYF; CDR3nt: TGTGCCAGCAGTGAAGAGGCAGGCGCCTACGAGCAGTACTTC
v_gene: TRBV7-9; d_gene: TRBD1; j_gene: TRBJ2-3; abundance: NA; CDR3aa: CASTGDREFTDTQYF; CDR3nt: TGTGCCAGCACAGGCGACAGGGAATTCACAGATACGCAGTATTTT
v_gene: TRBV7-7; d_gene: TRBD1; j_gene: TRBJ2-1; abundance: NA; CDR3aa: CASSTGQGNPYNEQFF; CDR3nt: TGTGCCAGCAGCACGGGACAGGGGAACCCCTACAATGAGCAGTTCTTC
v_gene: TRBV6-5; d_gene: TRBD1; j_gene: TRBJ1-1; abundance: NA; CDR3aa: CASRRTDRARAFF; CDR3nt: TGTGCCAGCAGGCGAACGGACAGGGCGCGGGCTTTCTTT
v_gene: TRBV25-1; d_gene: TRBD1; j_gene: TRBJ1-6; abundance: NA; CDR3aa: CASSGQGNSPLHF; CDR3nt: TGTGCCAGCAGTGGACAGGGAAATTCACCCCTCCACTTT
v_gene: TRBV7-2; d_gene: TRBD1; j_gene: TRBJ1-2; abundance: NA; CDR3aa: CASSLGTGDYGYTF; CDR3nt: TGTGCCAGCAGCTTAGGGACAGGGGACTATGGCTACACCTTC
v_gene: TRBV28; d_gene: TRBD1; j_gene: TRBJ1-3; abundance: NA; CDR3aa: CASTSYRGSSGNTIYF; CDR3nt: TGTGCCAGCACTTCCTACAGGGGCTCCTCTGGAAACACCATATATTTT
v_gene: TRBV5-4; d_gene: TRBD1; j_gene: TRBJ2-1; abundance: few; CDR3aa: CASSLTGGDEQFF; CDR3nt: TGTGCCAGCAGCTTGACAGGGGGCGATGAGCAGTTCTTC
v_gene: TRBV6-5; d_gene: TRBD1; j_gene: TRBJ2-1; abundance: NA; CDR3aa: CASSSRDSSYNEQFF; CDR3nt: TGTGCCAGCAGTAGCCGGGACAGCTCCTACAATGAGCAGTTCTTC
v_gene: TRBV4-3; d_gene: TRBD1; j_gene: TRBJ1-2; abundance: few; CDR3aa: CASSQGGTGFGYGYTF; CDR3nt: TGCGCCAGCAGCCAAGGGGGGACAGGGTTTGGGTATGGCTACACCTTC
v_gene: TRBV2; d_gene: TRBD1; j_gene: TRBJ1-3; abundance: NA; CDR3aa: CASSYTGGNTIYF; CDR3nt: TGTGCCAGCAGTTACACAGGGGGTAACACCATATATTTT
v_gene: TRBV9; d_gene: NA; j_gene: TRBJ2-1; abundance: NA; CDR3aa: CASSVGAGSLYNEQFF; CDR3nt: TGTGCCAGCAGCGTAGGCGCGGGATCGCTCTACAATGAGCAGTTCTTC